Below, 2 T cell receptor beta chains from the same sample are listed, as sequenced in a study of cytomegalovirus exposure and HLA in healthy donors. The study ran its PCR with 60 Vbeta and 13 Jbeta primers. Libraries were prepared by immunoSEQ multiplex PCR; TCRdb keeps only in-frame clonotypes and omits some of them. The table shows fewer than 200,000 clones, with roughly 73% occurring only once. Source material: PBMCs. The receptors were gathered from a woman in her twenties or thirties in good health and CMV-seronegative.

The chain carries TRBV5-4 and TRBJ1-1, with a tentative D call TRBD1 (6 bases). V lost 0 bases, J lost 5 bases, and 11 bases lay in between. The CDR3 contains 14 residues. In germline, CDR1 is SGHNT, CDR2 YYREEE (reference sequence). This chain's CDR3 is CASSLVTGKTEAFF. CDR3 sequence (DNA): TGTGCCAGCAGCTTGGTTACAGGGAAAACTGAAGCTTTCTTT.

The CDR3 loop reads CATSRWTSGYNEQFF. The DNA of the CDR3 is TGTGCCACCAGCAGGTGGACTAGCGGTTACAATGAGCAGTTCTTC. The chain uses TRBV15 and TRBJ2-1; 10 positions agree with TRBD2. After removal of 3 bases from V and 4 bases from J, the junction contained 3 bases not matched to a gene. Germline V gene sequence: CDR1 LNHNV, CDR2 YYDKDF (reference sequence). The CDR3 spans 15 residues.